These 2 T cell receptor beta chains came from one sample sequenced in a study of identifying expanded T cells in peripheral blood. This table comes from immunoSEQ multiplex PCR, and its TCRdb copy is limited to in-frame clones, with some not included. This sample carries around 60,000 clones, around four fifths of them seen once, and the ten largest clones take about 15%. Input material: blood. The receptors here all came from a person between 18 and 69 years old in good health.

In this sample, this clone turned up once. This rearrangement joins TRBV19 to TRBJ2-5; 7 bases fit TRBD2. The CDR3 has 14 amino acids. CDR1 is LNHDA and CDR2 is SQIVND in the germline V gene (reference sequence). V gave up 4 bases and J gave up 0 bases; unmatched junction bases: 2. The CDR3: CASSTSGHQETQYF. The CDR3 DNA reads as TGTGCCAGTAGTACTAGCGGCCACCAAGAGACCCAGTACTTC.

V gene TRBV11-2 combines with J gene TRBJ2-1; no clear D gene. This CDR3 is 13 amino acids long. Germline CDR1 and CDR2: SGHAT and FQNNGV. V shed 5 bases and J shed 10 bases, with 15 bases lying between them. In DNA, the CDR3 is TGTGCCAGCAGCCCGGACGTAGGGTTAGAGCAGTTCTTC. Protein sequence: CASSPDVGLEQFF. The full variable domain, its missing parts supplied by reference TRBV11-2 and TRBJ2-1, is EAGVAQSPRYKIIEKRQSVAFWCNPISGHATLYWYQQILGQGPKLLIQFQNNGVVDDSQLPKDRFSAERLKGVDSTLKIQPAKLEDSAVYLCASSPDVGLEQFFGPGTRLTVL.